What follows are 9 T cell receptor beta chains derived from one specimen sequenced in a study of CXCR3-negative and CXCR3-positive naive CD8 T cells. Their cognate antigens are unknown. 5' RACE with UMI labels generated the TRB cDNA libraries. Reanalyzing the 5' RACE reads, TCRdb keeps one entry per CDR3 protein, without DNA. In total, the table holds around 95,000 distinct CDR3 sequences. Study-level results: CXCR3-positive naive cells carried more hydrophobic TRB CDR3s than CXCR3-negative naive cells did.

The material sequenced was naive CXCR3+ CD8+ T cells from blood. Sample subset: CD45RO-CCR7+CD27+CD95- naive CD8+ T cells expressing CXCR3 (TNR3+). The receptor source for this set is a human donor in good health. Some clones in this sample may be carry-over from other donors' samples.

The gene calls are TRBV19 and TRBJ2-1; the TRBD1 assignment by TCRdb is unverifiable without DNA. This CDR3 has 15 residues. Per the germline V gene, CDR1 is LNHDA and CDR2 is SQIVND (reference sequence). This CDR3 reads CASSLGQGGNNEQFF.

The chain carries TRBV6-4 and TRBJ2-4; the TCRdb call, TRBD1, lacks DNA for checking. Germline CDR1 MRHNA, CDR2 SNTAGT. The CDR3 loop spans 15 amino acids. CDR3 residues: CASSAGQVAKNIRYF.

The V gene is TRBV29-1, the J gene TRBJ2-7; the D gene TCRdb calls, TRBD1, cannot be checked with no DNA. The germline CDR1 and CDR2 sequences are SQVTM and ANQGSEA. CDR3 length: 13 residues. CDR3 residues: CSVGGTGNHEQYF.

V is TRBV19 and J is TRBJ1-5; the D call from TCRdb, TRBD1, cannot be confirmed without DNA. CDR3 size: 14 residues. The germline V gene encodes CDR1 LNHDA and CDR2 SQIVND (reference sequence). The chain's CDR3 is CASMGTGGNQPQHF.

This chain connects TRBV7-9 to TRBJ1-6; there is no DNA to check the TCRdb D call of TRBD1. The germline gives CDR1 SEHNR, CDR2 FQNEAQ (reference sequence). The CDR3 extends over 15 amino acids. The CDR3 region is CASSLADSLGSPLHF.

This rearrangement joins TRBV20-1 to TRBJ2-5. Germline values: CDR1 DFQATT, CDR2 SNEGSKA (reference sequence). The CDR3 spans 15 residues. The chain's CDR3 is CSASMSSATQETQYF.

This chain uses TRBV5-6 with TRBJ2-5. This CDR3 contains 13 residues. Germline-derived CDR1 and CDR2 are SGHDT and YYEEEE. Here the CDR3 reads CASSFTLQETQYF.

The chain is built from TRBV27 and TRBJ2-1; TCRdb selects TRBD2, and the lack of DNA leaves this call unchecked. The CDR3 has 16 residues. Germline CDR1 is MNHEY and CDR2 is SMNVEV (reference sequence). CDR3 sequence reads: CASSLVLASIFDEQFF.

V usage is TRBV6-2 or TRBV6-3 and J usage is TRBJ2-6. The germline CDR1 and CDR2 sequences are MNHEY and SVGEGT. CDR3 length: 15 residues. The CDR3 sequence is CASSYSDSGANVLTF.